This T cell receptor (beta chain) was sequenced for a study of CD8 T cell repertoires and HIV-1 epitope variants. CDR3 size: 15 residues. Germline-derived CDR1 and CDR2 are LNHDA and SQIVND (reference sequence). J lost 5 bases, V lost 3 bases, and 0 bases had no gene match. Repertoires were generated with immunoSEQ multiplex PCR, while TCRdb's copy carries only in-frame clones and drops some. Of fewer than 6,500 clones in the sample, less than 65% are singletons; the top ten hold about 45%. With respect to this clone: Its antigen is unidentified.

Study results and limitations: Of fewer than 10 antigen-specific beta clonotypes, five to seven appeared to cross-react with escape variants.

The clonotype originates from a male donor with HIV. The chain employs TRBV19 and TRBJ2-1; 14 bases match TRBD2. The specimen was cultured CD8+ T cells derived from PBMCs. Written as DNA, the CDR3 is TGTGCCAGTAGTATGGGACTAGCGGGGGACAATGAGCAGTTCTTC. Protein product: CASSMGLAGDNEQFF.